The 17 T cell receptor beta chains listed next were all sequenced from one sample in a study of STAT5B mutations in CD4+ large granular lymphocyte leukemia. The data were produced by immunoSEQ multiplex PCR, yet TCRdb's version contains in-frame clones alone and is incomplete. The repertoire includes about 19,000 clones, 65% to 85% of them detected once, and approximately 13% sits in the top ten. Sequenced sample: CD4+ T cells from blood buffy coats. The receptors originated from a human donor in good health.

The chain has TRBV19 and TRBJ1-1, with 11 bases lining up with TRBD1. CDR3 length: 16 amino acids. With V trimmed by 3 bases and J by 4 bases, 7 bases remained unmatched. Germline CDR1 and CDR2: LNHDA and SQIVND (reference sequence). In DNA, the CDR3 is TGTGCCAGTAGTATCCGGACAGGGGGCGCGGGCACTGAAGCTTTCTTT. Its protein is CASSIRTGGAGTEAFF.

The chain is built from TRBV29-1 and TRBJ2-4; TRBD1 matches at 10 bases. The germline CDR1 and CDR2 sequences are SQVTM and ANQGSEA. The length of the CDR3 is 15 residues. Trimming removed 5 bases from V and 7 bases from J; junction bases left unmatched: 11. The CDR3 spells CSVLGTGAVRNIQYF. The CDR3 DNA is TGCAGCGTTCTGGGGACAGGGGCGGTTCGGAACATTCAGTACTTC.

V and J are TRBV2 and TRBJ1-4; D unclear. Per germline, CDR1 SNHLY and CDR2 FYNNEI. V lost 6 bases, J lost 0 bases, and 8 bases lay in between. This CDR3 is 14 amino acids long. The CDR3 bases are TGTGCCAGCAGGAGGGAGGCAACTAATGAAAAACTGTTTTTT. Amino acids: CASRREATNEKLFF.

V is TRBV12-5 and J is TRBJ2-7, with TRBD1 as a possible D gene (5 bases). The germline V gene encodes CDR1 LGHNT and CDR2 FRNRAP. The CDR3 is 13 residues long. The V gene lost 2 bases and the J gene lost 5 bases, with 10 bases spanning the gap. The CDR3 region is CASGLQGFDEQYF. The CDR3 region has the DNA TGTGCTAGTGGTTTGCAGGGCTTCGACGAGCAGTACTTC.

This clone was seen more than once but under ten times. The CDR3 bases are TGTGCCAGCAGTGAATTTGGAGTCGGAGGGGGGGGAACTGAAGCTTTCTTT. Its translation is CASSEFGVGGGGTEAFF. V usage is TRBV6-1 and J usage is TRBJ1-1; tentatively, D is TRBD1 (6 bases). Germline loops: CDR1 MNHNS, CDR2 SASEGT. The CDR3 extends over 17 amino acids. Trimming removed 2 bases from V and 5 bases from J, with 21 bases in between.

The V gene is TRBV27, the J gene TRBJ1-1; 7 bases agree with TRBD1. CDR3 length: 14 residues. In germline, CDR1 is MNHEY, CDR2 SMNVEV (reference sequence). Trimming at V came to 2 bases and at J to 9 bases, leaving 9 bases not matched to a gene. The CDR3 is CASSLEGGNKKAFF. The CDR3 DNA sequence: TGTGCCAGCAGTTTAGAAGGGGGCAATAAGAAAGCTTTCTTT.

The CDR3 sequence is CATSRDTVPNTEAFF. The CDR3 coding sequence is TGTGCCACCAGCAGAGATACGGTTCCGAACACTGAAGCTTTCTTT. V gene TRBV15 combines with J gene TRBJ1-1; no clear D gene. This CDR3 spans 15 amino acids. The V end lost 0 bases, the J end lost 1 base, and 9 bases lay between the germline ends. Germline-derived CDR1 and CDR2 are LNHNV and YYDKDF (reference sequence).

The chain carries TRBV14 and TRBJ2-7, with 10 bases aligning to TRBD2. The CDR3 length is 14 residues. J lost 6 bases, V lost 6 bases, and 8 bases had no gene match. Germline V gene sequence: CDR1 SGHDN, CDR2 FVKESK. CDR3 region: CASRLAGGKGEQYF. CDR3 DNA: TGTGCCAGCAGGTTAGCGGGAGGAAAGGGCGAGCAGTACTTC.

This chain's CDR3 is CASSSVTSGIYNEQFF. CDR3 coding DNA: TGTGCCAGCAGTTCTGTGACTAGCGGGATCTACAATGAGCAGTTCTTC. This chain connects TRBV6-5 to TRBJ2-1; TRBD2 matches at 11 bases. The germline CDR1 and CDR2 sequences are MNHEY and SVGAGI. V was pared by 4 bases and J by 3 bases, with 5 bases of the junction left unmatched. The CDR3 is 16 residues long.

This clone was seen only once. The chain has TRBV9 and TRBJ2-2; D perhaps matches TRBD1 (6 bases). The CDR3 consists of 15 residues. Trimming shortened V by 4 bases and J by 4 bases, and 14 bases separated the two germline ends. Germline CDR1 and CDR2: SGDLS and YYNGEE. CDR3 loop: CASSMTDRSTGELFF. The CDR3 DNA is TGTGCCAGCAGCATGACGGACAGAAGCACCGGGGAGCTGTTTTTT. The whole variable domain, filled in from reference TRBV9 and TRBJ2-2, reads DSGVTQTPKHLITATGQRVTLRCSPRSGDLSVYWYQQSLDQGLQFLIQYYNGEERAKGNILERFSAQQFPDLHSELNLSSLELGDSALYFCASSMTDRSTGELFFGEGSRLTVL.

The gene calls are TRBV5-1 and TRBJ1-4, with D perhaps TRBD1 (5 bases). The CDR3 is made up of 15 amino acids. Trimming removed 4 bases from V and 5 bases from J, with 15 bases in between. The V gene's germline CDR1 is SGHRS and CDR2 YFSETQ. The DNA for the CDR3 is TGCGCCAGCAGCGTGGCCGGGACGGAGAATGAAAAACTGTTTTTT. It translates to CASSVAGTENEKLFF.

This rearrangement joins TRBV12-5 to TRBJ2-1, with 8 bases matching TRBD1. Germline V gene data show CDR1 as LGHNT and CDR2 as FRNRAP. Losses at the gene ends were 3 bases for V and 9 bases for J; bases not matched to a gene: 7. This CDR3 is built from 14 residues. The DNA for the CDR3 is TGTGCTAGTGGTTTTGGACAGGGATTAAGTGAGCAGTTCTTC. This sequence encodes CASGFGQGLSEQFF.

V and J are TRBV29-1 and TRBJ2-7; D tentatively reads TRBD1 or TRBD2 (6 bases each). The CDR3 has 12 residues. V lost 4 bases and J lost 5, with 12 bases in between. Germline V lookup: CDR1 SQVTM, CDR2 ANQGSEA. The CDR3: CSVAGATHEQYF. Here the CDR3 DNA reads TGCAGCGTTGCGGGGGCGACCCACGAGCAGTACTTC.

The chain couples TRBV5-6 to TRBJ1-2, with D possibly being TRBD1 (5 bases). This CDR3 has 12 amino acids. Trimming left V 7 bases short and J 8 bases short, with 15 bases between. Germline-derived CDR1 and CDR2 are SGHDT and YYEEEE. The CDR3 DNA sequence: TGTGCCAGCGCCCCGGGGACGGGGGGCTACACCTTC. Translating it yields CASAPGTGGYTF.

V gene TRBV5-5 combines with J gene TRBJ2-7; the D gene is possibly TRBD2 (6 bases). CDR3 length: 14 residues. Between the trimmed V and J ends, which lost 4 bases and 6 bases, there was a span of 17 bases. The germline gives CDR1 SGHKS, CDR2 YYEKEE (reference sequence). The CDR3 DNA is TGTGCCAGCAGCGCCTCGGGGGTGAGGGGCGAGCAGTACTTC. Translated, it gives CASSASGVRGEQYF.

CDR3 bases: TGTGCCAGCTCTACAGTTGAAGCTTTCTTT. Translation: CASSTVEAFF. The V call is TRBV19, the J call TRBJ1-1; no reliable D call. Germline V gene lookup returns CDR1 LNHDA and CDR2 SQIVND (reference sequence). The length of the CDR3 is 10 residues. The germline V and J ends were trimmed by 9 bases and 7 bases, with 9 bases remaining between them.

V usage is TRBV6-5 and J usage is TRBJ2-7, with TRBD2 matching over 10 bases. This CDR3 comprises 14 residues. Germline assignment: CDR1 MNHEY and CDR2 SVGAGI. Germline trimming cut 5 bases from V and 1 base from J; bases unmatched to any gene: 2. CDR3 protein: CASSPTSGSYEQYF. The CDR3 nucleotides read TGTGCCAGCAGTCCGACTAGCGGGTCCTACGAGCAGTACTTC.